This is a list of T cell receptor beta chains from one sample in a study of response to subunit inactivated influenza vaccine. TCRdb ran MiXCR on the RT-PCR reads and lists one entry per CDR3 protein. This sample has over 800,000 distinct CDR3 sequences, with approximately 21% found just once. The input for sequencing was PBMCs from blood, taken 5 days after vaccination. The receptors derive from a man aged 45 to 65 who received an inactivated influenza vaccine. Both conserved end residues are part of each CDR3. D genes are given only for firm matches. Rows may omit the clone size; those that give it use once, few, many or a size class.

TRBV6-2/TRBV6-3,TRBD2,many,TRBJ2-3,TGTGCCAGCAGGCCGGGACTAGCGGGAACAGATACGCAGTATTTT,CASRPGLAGTDTQYF
TRBV6-1,-,-,TRBJ1-2,TGTGCCAGCAGGAGTCTCGGGTCAGGGGGCTACACCTTC,CASRSLGSGGYTF
TRBV10-3,-,-,TRBJ2-7,TGTGCCATCAGTGAATATCGGGGGGAGCAGTACTTC,CAISEYRGEQYF
TRBV12-3/TRBV12-4,-,-,TRBJ1-4,TGTGCCAGCACGACATCAACCCGGGGATTGGAAAAACTGTTTTTT,CASTTSTRGLEKLFF
TRBV7-9,-,few,TRBJ2-3,TGTGCCAGCAGCGATCCAACTAGCACAGATACGCAGTATTTT,CASSDPTSTDTQYF
TRBV5-1,TRBD1,-,TRBJ2-1,TGCGCCAGCAGCTTGGTGCAGGGGGTCAATGAGCAGTTCTTC,CASSLVQGVNEQFF
TRBV20-1,TRBD1,-,TRBJ2-5,TGCAGTGCCAGACGACAGGGGAGGTTGGAAGAGACCCAGTACTTC,CSARRQGRLEETQYF
TRBV5-1,-,few,TRBJ1-2,TGCGCCAGCAGCTGGAGTCCAGCTAACTATGGCTACACCTTC,CASSWSPANYGYTF
TRBV9,TRBD2,-,TRBJ2-7,TGTGCCAGCAGCCTACGAGCGGGGGCAGGAAGAGAGCAGTACTTC,CASSLRAGAGREQYF
TRBV20-1,TRBD1,-,TRBJ1-2,TGCAGTGCTGGCCGGGACAGCTTTGGCTACACCTTC,CSAGRDSFGYTF
TRBV29-1,TRBD1,-,TRBJ1-2,TGCAGCGCCGACAGGGGAAGAGAAAGCGGTGGCGATGGCTACACCTTC,CSADRGRESGGDGYTF
TRBV7-2,-,-,TRBJ2-2,TGTGCCAGCACCCCTATGGCGAACACCGGGGAGCTGTTTTTT,CASTPMANTGELFF
TRBV7-3,-,-,TRBJ2-1,TGTGCCAGCAGTATAACAGGCGGGAACTACAATGAGCAGTTCTTC,CASSITGGNYNEQFF
TRBV11-2,TRBD1,few,TRBJ2-2,TGTGCCAGCAGATCCCCGGGACAGGCAAACACCGGGGAGCTGTTTTTT,CASRSPGQANTGELFF
TRBV5-1,-,many,TRBJ2-7,TGTGCCAGCAGTTTTCAAGGTGGCGAGCAGTACTTC,CASSFQGGEQYF
TRBV10-3,TRBD1,few,TRBJ2-1,TGTGCCTCCACGGGACAGGGACGTGAGCAGTTCTTC,CASTGQGREQFF
TRBV20-1,TRBD1,-,TRBJ1-1,TGCAGTGCCACCATGACAGGGAATACTGAAGCTTTCTTT,CSATMTGNTEAFF
TRBV24-1,TRBD1,few,TRBJ1-2,TGTGCCACCAGTGACTCGGGACAGGATAGCTATGGCTACACCTTC,CATSDSGQDSYGYTF
TRBV7-9,TRBD1,few,TRBJ1-4,TGTGCCAGCAGCGGCTGGACAGGGGATGAAAAACTGTTTTTT,CASSGWTGDEKLFF
TRBV5-1,TRBD1,-,TRBJ2-7,TGCGCCAGCTCGCCTGTGTCAGGGGGATACGAGCAGTACTTC,CASSPVSGGYEQYF
TRBV5-1,-,-,TRBJ1-2,TGCGCCAGCAGCTTGGTTGCAGATGGCTATGGCTACACCTTC,CASSLVADGYGYTF